Each of the 8 T cell receptor beta chains below was sequenced from the same sample in a study of brain T cells in children with intractable seizures. Time point meaning: blood from clinic visit 5 months post-surgery; TSC patient then seizure free. TCRdb's copy holds only in-frame clones and misses some; the assay was immunoSEQ multiplex PCR. The sample has a few hundred thousand clones; nearly 95% are singletons. The material sequenced was peripheral blood, taken more than 4 months after surgery. Source of these receptors: a boy under three years old with tuberous sclerosis and intractable seizures.

The genes are TRBV5-4 and TRBJ2-1; D is perhaps TRBD1 or TRBD2 (5 bases each). This CDR3 comprises 18 residues. The germline CDR1 and CDR2 sequences are SGHNT and YYREEE (reference sequence). The V end was cut by 0 bases, the J end by 8 bases, with 24 bases between. This CDR3 reads CASSLATFHGDEIDEQFF. CDR3 nucleotides: TGTGCCAGCAGCTTGGCCACTTTTCACGGGGACGAGATAGATGAGCAGTTCTTC.

The J gene is TRBJ1-4, the V gene TRBV6-2 or TRBV6-3; D is perhaps TRBD1 (6 bases). This CDR3 is built from 20 residues. V gave up 6 bases and J gave up 8 bases, with 34 bases separating them. The germline V gene has CDR1 MNHEY and CDR2 SVGEGT. The CDR3 reads CASSTTGQGPLGGTLEKLFF. CDR3 bases: TGTGCCAGCAGCACTACGGGACAAGGCCCCCTTGGGGGTACACTCGAAAAACTGTTTTTT.

This sequence joins TRBV19 and TRBJ1-1; 9 nucleotides line up with TRBD1. The trim removed 6 bases at V and 4 bases at J, leaving 15 bases unmatched. This CDR3 is 17 amino acids long. The germline CDR1 and CDR2 sequences are LNHDA and SQIVND (reference sequence). CDR3 sequence (DNA): TGTGCCAGTAGAGGAACAGGGGGCGCAGGACCGGGCACTGAAGCTTTCTTT. Its translation is CASRGTGGAGPGTEAFF.

The chain is built from TRBV7-3 and TRBJ1-6; D unresolved. Germline V gene sequence: CDR1 SGHTA, CDR2 FQGTGA. Trimming cost V 2 bases and J 7 bases, with 9 bases left between them. The length of the CDR3 is 14 residues. This CDR3 is CASSLGTENSPLHF. The CDR3 region has the DNA TGTGCCAGCAGCTTAGGAACAGAGAATTCACCCCTCCACTTT. The full variable domain, its missing parts supplied by reference TRBV7-3 and TRBJ1-6, is GAGVSQTPSNKVTEKGKYVELRCDPISGHTALYWYRQSLGQGPEFLIYFQGTGAADDSGLPNDRFFAVRPEGSVSTLKIQRTERGDSAVYLCASSLGTENSPLHFGNGTRLTVT.

The chain couples TRBV19 to TRBJ2-7; TRBD2 matches at 7 bases. With 6 bases clipped from V and 2 bases from J, the junction kept 19 bases outside the gene matches. CDR1 LNHDA and CDR2 SQIVND come from the germline V gene (reference sequence). The CDR3 consists of 18 residues. The CDR3 protein is CASSTNRAPRGRTYEQYF. CDR3 bases: TGTGCCAGTAGCACGAACCGTGCACCGCGGGGGAGAACCTACGAGCAGTACTTC. The whole variable domain, filled in from reference TRBV19 and TRBJ2-7, reads DGGITQSPKYLFRKEGQNVTLSCEQNLNHDAMYWYRQDPGQGLRLIYYSQIVNDFQKGDIAEGYSVSREKKESFPLTVTSAQKNPTAFYLCASSTNRAPRGRTYEQYFGPGTRLTVT.

To note about this clone: This CDR3 is also generated by other DNA sequences in the sample. This chain connects TRBV19 to TRBJ2-7; TRBD2 agrees at 7 bases. V was pared by 1 base and J by 4 bases, with 1 base of the junction left unmatched. The V gene's germline CDR1 is LNHDA and CDR2 SQIVND (reference sequence). This CDR3 comprises 13 residues. In DNA form, the CDR3 reads TGTGCCAGTAGTATAGCGGGAGGTTACGAGCAGTACTTC. Translation gives CASSIAGGYEQYF.

The table lists this clone with a count of one. This chain joins TRBV27 and TRBJ1-4, with 8 bases that match TRBD1. CDR3 length equals 17 residues. Trimming removed 6 bases from V and 4 bases from J; junction bases left unmatched: 13. The germline gives CDR1 MNHEY, CDR2 SMNVEV (reference sequence). The CDR3 bases are TGTGCCAGCAGGCCGATCGCGCCGGACAGGGATAATGAAAAACTGTTTTTT. Encoded protein: CASRPIAPDRDNEKLFF.

This clone appeared a few times. The chain carries TRBV12-5 and TRBJ1-1; D is uncertain. The CDR3 sequence is 10 residues long. The germline gives CDR1 LGHNT, CDR2 FRNRAP. V lost 9 bases, J lost 1 base, and 3 bases lay in between. The CDR3 region is CASKNTEAFF. As DNA, the CDR3 is TGTGCTAGCAAGAACACTGAAGCTTTCTTT.